A single sample gave rise to the 7 T cell receptor beta chains below, sequenced in a study of OX40 agonist ivuxolimab in advanced cancers. The repertoire was sequenced with immunoSEQ multiplex PCR; TCRdb's copy has only in-frame clones and lacks some. The data show about 81,000 clones, around 93% seen once. This specimen was CD4+ or CD8+ T cells sorted from blood, taken in a trial of the OX40 agonist ivuxolimab. These receptors were obtained from an adult with an advanced solid tumor such as melanoma, head and neck, liver or kidney cancer.

The chain employs TRBV15 and TRBJ2-2; D remains ambiguous. CDR1 and CDR2 from the germline V gene are LNHNV and YYDKDF (reference sequence). The CDR3 contains 13 residues. V gave up 6 bases and J gave up 2 bases, with 7 bases separating them. The CDR3 here is CATRLKNTGELFF. The CDR3 nucleotides are TGTGCCACCAGGCTCAAAAACACCGGGGAGCTGTTTTTT.

This chain joins TRBV13 and TRBJ1-2; D is perhaps TRBD1 (6 bases). The germline V and J ends were trimmed by 5 bases and 5 bases, with 21 bases remaining between them. The germline V gene has CDR1 PRHDT and CDR2 FYEKMQ (reference sequence). This CDR3 has 16 amino acids. The CDR3 nucleotides are TGTGCCAGCAGCCCGGGTGACGCCGGGACACGATATGGCTACACCTTC. Amino acid sequence: CASSPGDAGTRYGYTF.

The chain combines TRBV6-5 with TRBJ2-2; D is undetermined. Trimming removed 0 bases from V and 5 bases from J, with 4 bases in between. Germline-derived CDR1 and CDR2 are MNHEY and SVGAGI. The CDR3 is made up of 13 amino acids. In DNA, the CDR3 is TGTGCCAGCAGTTACTCGCATACCGGGGAGCTGTTTTTT. Translating it yields CASSYSHTGELFF.

This clone has only one observation. In nucleotides, the CDR3 is TGTGCCAGTACCCCATCCGCGAGCGGGAGGGCCGAGCAGTACTTC. Residues: CASTPSASGRAEQYF. The chain joins TRBV19 to TRBJ2-7; 10 positions agree with TRBD2. Germline V gene data show CDR1 as LNHDA and CDR2 as SQIVND (reference sequence). The length of the CDR3 is 15 residues. V gave up 7 bases and J gave up 6 bases; unmatched junction bases: 12.

This chain links TRBV28 with TRBJ1-5; D may be TRBD1 (5 bases). With 5 bases removed from V and 2 bases from J, the gap between germline ends came to 13 bases. The length of the CDR3 is 15 residues. CDR1 MDHEN and CDR2 SYDVKM come from the germline V gene. CDR3 protein: CASSRGRRGNQPQHF. CDR3 in DNA: TGTGCCAGCAGTAGGGGACGTCGCGGCAATCAGCCCCAGCATTTT.

This clone was seen more than once but under ten times. The genes are TRBV4-1 and TRBJ1-1; D is perhaps TRBD1 (5 bases). The CDR3 spans 17 residues. Trimming removed 0 bases from V and 0 bases from J, with 14 bases in between. Germline lookup yields CDR1 MGHRA and CDR2 YSYEKL. The CDR3 region is CASSQDPAGGLNTEAFF. CDR3 coding DNA: TGCGCCAGCAGCCAAGATCCCGCCGGGGGACTGAACACTGAAGCTTTCTTT.

The genes are TRBV11-2 and TRBJ2-2, with D hard to call. V was shortened by 1 base and J by 15 bases, with 9 bases between the two germline ends. There are 11 residues in the CDR3. Germline V CDR1 and CDR2: SGHAT, FQNNGV. The DNA of the CDR3 is TGTGCCAGCAGCTTAGGGGTTATGGTGTTTTTT. Translating gives CASSLGVMVFF.